A single sample is the source of the 4 T cell receptor beta chains below, sequenced in a study of technical replicates of blood from a few donors. Assay used: immunoSEQ multiplex PCR; TCRdb lists only in-frame clones, some missing. Of roughly 56,000 clones listed, 90% to 95% are singletons. Sequenced material: PBMCs. The receptors shown here come from a human donor in good health. Some clones in this sample may be carry-over from other donors' samples.

The chain uses TRBV7-6 and TRBJ2-5; 8 nucleotides line up with TRBD1. Germline loops: CDR1 SGHVS, CDR2 FNYEAQ. The CDR3 is made up of 15 amino acids. Trimming at V came to 5 bases and at J to 6 bases, leaving 11 bases not matched to a gene. CDR3 nucleotides: TGTGCCAGCAGCACGGTCGGCACAGGGGGGAAGACCCAGTACTTC. It yields the protein CASSTVGTGGKTQYF.

This clone was recorded only once. This chain joins TRBV4-3 and TRBJ1-2; D not certain. With 0 bases removed from V and 0 bases from J, the gap between germline ends came to 8 bases. Germline CDR1 LGHNA, CDR2 YSLEER. This CDR3 has 15 residues. This CDR3 reads CASSQDTAPNYGYTF. The CDR3 nucleotides read TGCGCCAGCAGCCAAGATACAGCTCCTAACTATGGCTACACCTTC.

The chain combines TRBV10-3 with TRBJ1-4; TRBD1 aligns across 9 bases. The length of the CDR3 is 15 residues. V lost 4 bases to trimming and J lost 7 bases; unmatched junction nucleotides: 7. Germline assignment: CDR1 ENHRY and CDR2 SYGVKD. The DNA for the CDR3 is TGTGCCATCAGTGCTACCGGGACAGGGAGTGAAAAACTGTTTTTT. Its translation is CAISATGTGSEKLFF.

J is TRBJ2-1 and V is TRBV7-9; unclear D gene. The CDR3 is made up of 10 amino acids. V gave up 3 bases and J gave up 9 bases, with 3 bases separating them. The germline gives CDR1 SEHNR, CDR2 FQNEAQ (reference sequence). CDR3 protein: CASSFVEQFF. In DNA, the CDR3 is TGTGCCAGCAGCTTCGTTGAGCAGTTCTTC.